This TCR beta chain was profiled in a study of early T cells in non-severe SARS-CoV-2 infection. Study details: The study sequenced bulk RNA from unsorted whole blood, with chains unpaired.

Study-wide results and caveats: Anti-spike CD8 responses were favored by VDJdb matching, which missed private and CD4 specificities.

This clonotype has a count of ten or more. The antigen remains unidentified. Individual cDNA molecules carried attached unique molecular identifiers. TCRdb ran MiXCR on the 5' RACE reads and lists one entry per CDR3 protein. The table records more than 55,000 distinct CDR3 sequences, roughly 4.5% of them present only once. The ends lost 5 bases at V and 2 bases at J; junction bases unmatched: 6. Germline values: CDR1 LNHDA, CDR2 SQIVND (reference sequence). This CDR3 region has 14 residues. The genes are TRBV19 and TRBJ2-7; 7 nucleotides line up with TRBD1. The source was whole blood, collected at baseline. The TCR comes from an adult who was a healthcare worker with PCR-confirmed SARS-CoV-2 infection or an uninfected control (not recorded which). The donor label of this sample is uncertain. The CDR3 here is CASSHGTAPYEQYF. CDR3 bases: TGTGCCAGTAGTCATGGGACAGCCCCCTACGAGCAGTACTTC.